Listed below are T cell receptor beta chains from one sample, sequenced in a study of blood T cell repertoires in COVID-19. The assay was immunoSEQ multiplex PCR, and TCRdb's table has in-frame clones only and misses some. The sample shows 250,000 to 300,000 clones, around 89% of them seen only once. The sequencing sample was made of PBMCs or T cells enriched from blood (not recorded which). The receptors originated from a woman aged 55 to 70 in a cohort exposed to, infected with or recovered from COVID-19 (not recorded which). The CDR3 runs from the conserved cysteine through the conserved F or W. The order of the fields is clone size, D gene, V gene, J gene, CDR3 protein, CDR3 DNA. The D gene is left open where the match is weak. Some rows have no size entry. The others give once, few or many, or a class for an expanded clone.

-	TRBD2	TRBV28	TRBJ2-4	CASSLPGSRGNIQYF	TGTGCCAGCAGTTTGCCAGGGTCGCGGGGGAACATTCAGTACTTC
few	-	TRBV19	TRBJ1-4	CASSIGGAGEKLFF	TGTGCCAGTAGTATTGGAGGGGCCGGTGAAAAACTGTTTTTT
-	TRBD2	TRBV28	TRBJ2-5	CASRLTSGRALETQYF	TGTGCCAGCAGACTTACTAGCGGGAGGGCCTTAGAGACCCAGTACTTC
-	TRBD2	TRBV5-4	TRBJ2-2	CASSLGGAVDYTGELFF	TGTGCCAGCAGCCTCGGGGGGGCAGTGGACTACACCGGGGAGCTGTTTTTT
-	TRBD1	TRBV12-3/TRBV12-4	TRBJ1-5	CASRGTESQPQHF	TGTGCCAGCAGGGGGACAGAGAGCCAGCCCCAGCATTTT
-	-	TRBV7-9	TRBJ1-2	CASSRGQSIDGYTF	TGTGCCAGCAGTCGTGGACAGTCCATTGATGGCTACACCTTC
-	TRBD1	TRBV27	TRBJ2-2	CASSFKGQGNTGELFF	TGTGCCAGCAGTTTCAAAGGACAGGGGAACACCGGGGAGCTGTTTTTT
-	-	TRBV11-2	TRBJ2-7	CASSLPGTASYEQYF	TGTGCCAGCAGCTTGCCAGGCACAGCTTCCTACGAGCAGTACTTC
-	TRBD1	TRBV11-3	TRBJ2-5	CASSSGGAEETQYF	TGTGCCAGCAGCTCAGGGGGCGCCGAAGAGACCCAGTACTTC
-	TRBD2	TRBV13	TRBJ2-7	CASSSGTMYEQYF	TGTGCCAGCAGCTCCGGGACTATGTACGAGCAGTACTTC
-	TRBD1	TRBV24-1	TRBJ1-5	CATYRQGDLSPVQPQHF	TGTGCCACCTATAGACAGGGGGATTTGTCACCCGTCCAGCCCCAGCATTTT
once	TRBD1	TRBV28	TRBJ1-6	CASLSGGRDSPLHF	TGTGCCAGCCTCTCAGGGGGGCGGGATTCACCCCTCCACTTT
-	TRBD1	TRBV24-1	TRBJ2-5	CATSDTGGRETQYF	TGTGCCACCAGTGACACAGGGGGTCGGGAGACCCAGTACTTC
-	-	TRBV28	TRBJ1-5	CASSPPSGGDSNQPQHF	TGTGCCAGCAGTCCACCTTCAGGTGGCGATAGCAATCAGCCCCAGCATTTT
-	-	TRBV24-1	TRBJ1-2	CATSDRSRGEGYGYTF	TGTGCCACCAGTGATCGCTCCAGGGGCGAGGGCTATGGCTACACCTTC
-	TRBD1	TRBV28	TRBJ1-2	CASSLWTGDAGYTF	TGTGCCAGCAGTTTATGGACAGGGGATGCTGGCTACACCTTC
-	TRBD2	TRBV5-6	TRBJ2-5	CASSLISWREQETQYF	TGTGCCAGCAGCTTGATTAGCTGGCGGGAGCAAGAGACCCAGTACTTC
-	-	TRBV2	TRBJ2-1	CASSGSNSYNEQFF	TGTGCCAGCAGTGGTAGCAACTCCTACAATGAGCAGTTCTTC
-	TRBD1	TRBV7-2	TRBJ1-5	CASSLGQSSNQPQHF	TGTGCCAGCAGCTTGGGACAGAGTAGCAATCAGCCCCAGCATTTT
-	TRBD1	TRBV5-6	TRBJ1-2	CASNIMTGDYGYTF	TGTGCCAGCAACATCATGACAGGGGACTATGGCTACACCTTC
-	-	TRBV19	TRBJ1-2	CASSIARQALYGYTF	TGTGCCAGTAGTATAGCAAGACAGGCACTCTATGGCTACACCTTC
-	TRBD2	TRBV13	TRBJ2-5	CASSIRLAGEETQYF	TGTGCCAGCAGCATTAGACTAGCGGGAGAAGAGACCCAGTACTTC
-	TRBD2	TRBV27	TRBJ2-3	CASSPGLAFDTQYF	TGTGCCAGCAGCCCCGGACTAGCGTTTGATACGCAGTATTTT
-	TRBD1	TRBV4-2	TRBJ1-1	CASSQPQGQVRTEAFF	TGTGCCAGCAGCCAACCTCAAGGACAGGTGAGGACTGAAGCTTTCTTT
-	-	TRBV7-3	TRBJ2-1	CASSLGSGPYNEQFF	TGTGCCAGCAGCCTCGGAAGCGGCCCTTACAATGAGCAGTTCTTC
-	TRBD1	TRBV27	TRBJ1-1	CASSSRQGWNTEAFF	TGTGCCAGCAGTTCAAGACAGGGGTGGAACACTGAAGCTTTCTTT
-	-	TRBV14	TRBJ2-3	CASSYQGYTQYF	TGTGCCAGCAGCTATCAGGGGTATACGCAGTATTTT
-	TRBD1	TRBV5-8	TRBJ1-6	CASSLQGGIDSPLHF	TGTGCCAGCAGCTTACAGGGGGGAATTGATTCACCCCTCCACTTT
-	-	TRBV7-9	TRBJ1-4	CASSLESPAANEKLFF	TGTGCCAGCAGCTTAGAATCGCCGGCGGCTAATGAAAAACTGTTTTTT
-	-	TRBV19	TRBJ1-1	CASSIVGGTEAFF	TGTGCCAGTAGTATAGTCGGGGGGACTGAAGCTTTCTTT
-	-	TRBV24-1	TRBJ1-5	CATSGQPNQPQHF	TGTGCCACCAGTGGACAGCCTAATCAGCCCCAGCATTTT
-	TRBD1	TRBV24-1	TRBJ1-3	CATSERETGGRNTIYF	TGTGCCACCAGTGAACGTGAGACAGGGGGCCGAAACACCATATATTTT
once	TRBD2	TRBV4-1	TRBJ2-7	CASSQPPRTSAFSYEQYF	TGCGCCAGCAGCCAACCCCCCCGGACTAGCGCCTTCTCCTACGAGCAGTACTTC
-	TRBD1	TRBV27	TRBJ2-3	CASSPPGTVSTDTQYF	TGTGCCAGCAGTCCCCCCGGGACAGTAAGCACAGATACGCAGTATTTT
-	-	TRBV19	TRBJ2-1	CASRVAGRGEQFF	TGTGCCAGTAGAGTGGCAGGAAGGGGTGAGCAGTTCTTC
-	TRBD2	TRBV4-2	TRBJ2-3	CASSQPTSGRTDTQYF	TGTGCCAGCAGCCAACCGACTAGCGGGAGGACAGATACGCAGTATTTT
-	TRBD1	TRBV18	TRBJ1-2	CASSPTGDNYGYTF	TGTGCCAGCTCACCAACAGGGGATAACTATGGCTACACCTTC
-	TRBD1	TRBV28	TRBJ1-6	CASSPLQGIGHSPLHF	TGTGCCAGCAGCCCCCTACAGGGGATTGGGCATTCACCCCTCCACTTT
-	TRBD2	TRBV6-2/TRBV6-3	TRBJ2-7	CASSLLAGGYEQYF	TGTGCCAGCAGTTTGCTAGCGGGGGGCTACGAGCAGTACTTC
-	TRBD1	TRBV18	TRBJ1-6	CASSHRDRGSNSPLHF	TGTGCCAGCTCACACCGGGACAGGGGGAGCAATTCACCCCTCCACTTT